This TCR beta chain was found in a study of blood T cells in healthy people across ages. Germline V CDR1 and CDR2: DFQATT, SNEGSKA (reference sequence). The CDR3 totals 17 residues. V lost 6 bases, J lost 0 bases, and 13 bases stayed unmatched. The authors extracted at least 6 micrograms of total RNA per sample. It was with a sample-barcoded 5' primer and a J-beta primer mix that a second PCR of roughly 6 to 11 cycles was run. Each CDR3 protein gets one entry after TCRdb re-called the 5' RACE reads with MiXCR. The sample consists of 550,000 to 750,000 distinct CDR3 sequences, 20% to 25% of them appearing once.

This sequence originates from a man aged 70 or older in good health. Specimen: blood. The rearrangement links TRBV20-1 to TRBJ2-1; 8 bases match TRBD2. In DNA form, the CDR3 reads TGCAGTGCAGAGAAAGCATATCTAGCGGGCTCCTACAATGAGCAGTTCTTC. Translating gives CSAEKAYLAGSYNEQFF.